Following are 4 T cell receptor beta chains from one sample sequenced in a study of T cell responses to AZD1222 COVID-19 vaccine. Some clones are missing from TCRdb's copy, which holds only in-frame ones; the method was immunoSEQ multiplex PCR. The sample has around 170,000 clones; approximately 86% are singletons. Material: peripheral blood, obtained 28 days after the second AZD1222 dose. The origin of the receptors is an adult who received the AZD1222 COVID-19 vaccine.

The J gene is TRBJ2-5, the V gene TRBV7-3, with TRBD2 matching 8 bases. This CDR3 is built from 14 residues. V was clipped by 5 bases and J by 1 base; unmatched bases: 3. CDR1 and CDR2 from the germline V gene are SGHTA and FQGTGA. Written as DNA, the CDR3 is TGTGCCAGCAGCCCGGGAGGGGCCCAAGAGACCCAGTACTTC. Translation: CASSPGGAQETQYF.

CDR3: CASSILQGGVSNQPQHF. In DNA form, the CDR3 reads TGTGCCAGTAGTATATTACAGGGAGGCGTCAGCAATCAGCCCCAGCATTTT. The chain recombines TRBV19 with TRBJ1-5, with TRBD1 as a possible D gene (6 bases). V was cut by 2 bases and J by 1 base, with 15 bases left in between. The CDR3 is 17 residues long. Per the germline V gene, CDR1 is LNHDA and CDR2 is SQIVND (reference sequence).

The chain carries TRBV6-1 and TRBJ1-5; no firm D call. Germline V lookup: CDR1 MNHNS, CDR2 SASEGT. This CDR3 is 17 amino acids long. Trimming removed 2 bases from V and 2 bases from J, with 16 bases in between. The CDR3 nucleotides are TGTGCCAGCAGTGAAACTTTTGGTCGTTTAGGCAATCAGCCCCAGCATTTT. Residues: CASSETFGRLGNQPQHF.

The chain couples TRBV7-2 to TRBJ1-3; D is undetermined. The CDR3 runs 16 residues. CDR1 SGHTA and CDR2 FQGNSA come from the germline V gene. The V end lost 5 bases, the J end lost 0 bases, and 14 bases lay between the germline ends. CDR3 sequence reads: CASSSLTFGSGNTIYF. In nucleotides, the CDR3 is TGTGCCAGCAGCAGTCTGACATTCGGCTCTGGAAACACCATATATTTT.